The 20 T cell receptor beta chains listed next were all sequenced from one sample in a study of T-cell memory formation after mild COVID-19. TCRdb called the 5' RACE reads again in MiXCR, with one record for every CDR3 protein. Among hundreds of thousands of distinct CDR3 sequences listed, about a fifth were seen once. The specimen sequenced was PBMCs or a T cell subset sorted from them (not recorded which). Receptors originate from an adult woman who had mild COVID-19 (a few samples of this study predate the infection). Cell type and time point are not known.

The rearrangement joins TRBV7-9 to TRBJ1-1; D gene uncertain. The CDR3 consists of 13 residues. Trimming pared 6 bases from V and 7 bases from J, leaving 15 bases between. Germline CDR1 and CDR2: SEHNR and FQNEAQ (reference sequence). This CDR3 reads CASSGDGQVEAFF. The CDR3 coding sequence is TGTGCCAGCAGTGGCGACGGGCAGGTTGAAGCTTTCTTT.

This clonotype showed up just a few times. The chain is built from TRBV3-1 and TRBJ1-5, with a tentative D call TRBD1 (6 bases). V lost 1 base to trimming and J lost 1 base, with 8 bases between them. This CDR3 is built from 15 residues. Germline V gene sequence: CDR1 LGHDT, CDR2 YNNKEL (reference sequence). The CDR3 region has the DNA TGTGCCAGCAGCCAAGGGACAGTAAGCAATCAGCCCCAGCATTTT. Protein product: CASSQGTVSNQPQHF.

V is TRBV4-1 and J is TRBJ2-7; TRBD2 agrees at 7 bases. Germline lookup yields CDR1 MGHRA and CDR2 YSYEKL. The CDR3 has 14 residues. V lost 8 bases and J lost 2; bases outside the gene matches: 9. This chain's CDR3 is CASATGEGTYEQYF. As DNA, the CDR3 is TGCGCCAGCGCCACCGGGGAGGGGACCTACGAGCAGTACTTC.

The V and J genes are TRBV7-2 and TRBJ1-1; no reliable D call. This CDR3 region has 16 residues. Germline V gene data show CDR1 as SGHTA and CDR2 as FQGNSA. The ends were cut back, 4 bases at V and 1 base at J, with 16 bases in the middle. The CDR3: CASSSRSPFENTEAFF. CDR3 sequence (DNA): TGTGCCAGCAGCTCCCGTTCTCCCTTCGAGAACACTGAAGCTTTCTTT.

This clonotype was found many times. CDR3 amino acids: CSARDPIKGNTEAFF. The CDR3 nucleotides are TGCAGTGCTAGAGACCCTATAAAGGGGAACACTGAAGCTTTCTTT. The V gene is TRBV20-1, the J gene TRBJ1-1; D not resolved. This CDR3 has 15 amino acids. Trimming shortened V by 0 bases and J by 1 base, and 12 bases separated the two germline ends. Germline lookup yields CDR1 DFQATT and CDR2 SNEGSKA (reference sequence).

There are a few counts of this clonotype. The V gene is TRBV15, the J gene TRBJ1-1, with D unresolved. The CDR3 is 12 amino acids. Germline loops: CDR1 LNHNV, CDR2 YYDKDF (reference sequence). Between the trimmed V and J ends, which lost 3 bases and 3 bases, there was a span of 5 bases. The CDR3 region is CATSSEYTEAFF. CDR3 nucleotides: TGTGCCACCAGCAGCGAATACACTGAAGCTTTCTTT.

The table lists this clonotype with a few counts. This rearrangement joins TRBV6-2 or TRBV6-3 to TRBJ2-7; no firm D call. The CDR3 is made up of 12 amino acids. Trimming stripped 2 bases from V and 6 bases from J, with 8 bases between. Germline V lookup: CDR1 MNHEY, CDR2 SVGEGT. Here the CDR3 reads CASSYVGREQYF. The CDR3 region has the DNA TGTGCCAGCAGTTACGTGGGTCGCGAGCAGTACTTC.

This clonotype was found a few times. The J gene is TRBJ2-7, the V gene TRBV15, with D perhaps given as TRBD1 or TRBD2 (5 bases each). Germline V lookup: CDR1 LNHNV, CDR2 YYDKDF (reference sequence). The CDR3 has 14 residues. Trimming pared 5 bases from V and 1 base from J, leaving 12 bases between. The CDR3 loop is CATSHARGSYEQYF. Written as DNA, the CDR3 is TGTGCCACCAGCCACGCGAGGGGATCCTACGAGCAGTACTTC.

This clonotype was found a few times. The chain is built from TRBV25-1 and TRBJ2-7; possibly TRBD1 or TRBD2 for D (5 bases each). Germline V lookup: CDR1 MGHDK, CDR2 SYGVNS. The CDR3 runs to 13 residues. V lost 6 bases to trimming and J lost 2 bases, with 11 bases between them. The CDR3 spells CASRRDLTYEQYF. The DNA for the CDR3 is TGTGCCAGCAGACGGGACCTAACCTACGAGCAGTACTTC.

The J gene is TRBJ1-4, the V gene TRBV7-2; weak D call: TRBD1 (5 bases). CDR1 SGHTA and CDR2 FQGNSA come from the germline V gene. This CDR3 comprises 16 residues. Trimming removed 1 base at V and 4 bases at J, with 13 bases between. The chain's CDR3 is CASSLVGARDNEKLFF. The CDR3 DNA is TGTGCCAGCAGCTTAGTCGGGGCCAGGGATAATGAAAAACTGTTTTTT.

This chain links TRBV4-1 with TRBJ2-7; TRBD2 agrees at 9 bases. The V segment lost 0 bases and the J segment 3 bases; nucleotides outside the gene matches: 9. Germline V CDR1 and CDR2: MGHRA, YSYEKL. The CDR3 is 17 amino acids. The CDR3 reads CASSQELAGLAYYEQYF. The DNA for the CDR3 is TGCGCCAGCAGCCAAGAACTCGCGGGACTAGCATACTACGAGCAGTACTTC.

This clonotype was observed once. The V gene is TRBV27, the J gene TRBJ1-2; 10 bases match TRBD1. Germline loops: CDR1 MNHEY, CDR2 SMNVEV (reference sequence). The CDR3 runs 18 residues. V shed 1 base, J shed 3 bases, and the junction held 11 bases outside the gene matches. CDR3 amino acids: CASSLLGPRDRGDYGYTF. The CDR3 DNA is TGTGCCAGCAGTTTATTAGGCCCGAGGGACAGGGGCGACTATGGCTACACCTTC.

V usage is TRBV12-2 and J usage is TRBJ2-1; the table's TRBD2 call for D was not verified on the DNA. TRBV12-2 is flagged as a pseudogene. The length of the CDR3 is 18 residues. For the CDR3, the DNA is TGTGCAAGTCGCCCTCGGACTAGCGGAAGGGGGGCCTACAATGAGCAGTTCTTC. This codes for CASRPRTSGRGAYNEQFF.

The rearrangement joins TRBV5-5 to TRBJ1-2, with 9 nucleotides matching TRBD1. J gave up 1 base and V 2 bases, and 6 bases lay outside the gene matches. The CDR3 extends over 16 amino acids. Germline assignment: CDR1 SGHKS and CDR2 YYEKEE (reference sequence). The CDR3 is CASSFYRDRDNYGYTF. The CDR3 coding sequence is TGTGCCAGCAGCTTTTACCGGGACAGGGATAACTATGGCTACACCTTC.

This clonotype was observed at least ten times. This rearrangement joins TRBV27 to TRBJ2-1; 13 nucleotides agree with TRBD2. V trimming: 7 bases; J trimming: 8 bases; junction bases outside the gene matches: 8. CDR1 MNHEY and CDR2 SMNVEV come from the germline V gene (reference sequence). The CDR3 runs 15 residues. The CDR3 sequence: CASTPGLAGVYEQFF. The CDR3 DNA is TGTGCCAGCACCCCAGGACTAGCGGGAGTGTATGAGCAGTTCTTC.

The genes are TRBV5-1 and TRBJ2-3, with 7 nucleotides matching TRBD2. The length of the CDR3 is 14 residues. The V segment lost 7 bases and the J segment 3 bases; nucleotides outside the gene matches: 8. CDR1 and CDR2 from the germline V gene are SGHRS and YFSETQ. The CDR3 DNA follows: TGCGCCAGCTTCCTCCTGGGGGGGACAGATACGCAGTATTTT. Translating it yields CASFLLGGTDTQYF.

The gene calls are TRBV11-2 and TRBJ2-6; TRBD2 matches 8 bases. V dropped 3 bases and J dropped 2; count of bases not matched to a gene: 18. The CDR3 loop spans 21 amino acids. The germline V gene encodes CDR1 SGHAT and CDR2 FQNNGV. DNA of the CDR3: TGTGCCAGCAGCTTCGGCCGGGGGGTAGCGGGATGGCTTACTGGGGCCAACGTCCTGACTTTC. The encoded protein is CASSFGRGVAGWLTGANVLTF.

This chain connects TRBV5-4 to TRBJ1-2, with D possibly TRBD1 on 6 matching bases. Germline V gene lookup returns CDR1 SGHNT and CDR2 YYREEE (reference sequence). This CDR3 is 16 amino acids long. V lost 3 bases to trimming and J lost 4 bases, with 19 bases between them. The CDR3 bases are TGTGCCAGCAGCTCGCGGACAGCCAACCTGGGCTATGGCTACACCTTC. Its protein product is CASSSRTANLGYGYTF.

As to this clonotype: Its ends do not fully match the called genes, so a read error is possible. This chain joins TRBV9 and TRBJ2-1, with 11 bases identical to TRBD2. The CDR3 sequence is 15 residues long. Germline CDR1 SGDLS, CDR2 YYNGEE. In DNA, the CDR3 is TGTGCCAGCACCGTAGGGACTAGCGGTGACAATGAGCAGTTCTTC. The encoded protein is CASTVGTSGDNEQFF.

CDR3 nucleotides: TGTGCCAGCAGCTTAGGCTTCGGTGCACCAGAGACCCAGTACTTC. Its translation is CASSLGFGAPETQYF. The rearrangement joins TRBV7-6 to TRBJ2-5; D gene uncertain. The CDR3 spans 15 residues. CDR1 and CDR2 from the germline V gene are SGHVS and FNYEAQ. Trimming left V 1 base short and J 4 bases short, with 13 bases between.